In this sample, the clone carrying this T cell receptor (beta chain) turned up once. The antigen is not known. Memory T cells were CD45RO+, naive were CD45RA+, sorted by FACS. The V end was cut by 2 bases, the J end by 5 bases, with 9 bases between. CDR1 is SGHAT, CDR2 FQDESV, per germline (reference sequence). The CDR3 is 13 residues long. Sequencing was performed with immunoSEQ multiplex PCR; in TCRdb, only in-frame clones are kept and a portion is missing. The repertoire holds 35,000 to 40,000 clones, with under 95% as singletons. These data come from a study of regulatory dendritic cells for organ transplantation. Study-wide results and limits: Memory CD8+ T cells were the most oligoclonal; naive cells were highly diverse. Memory CD8+ clonal expansion seemed more limited with regulatory than mature dendritic cells. The authors noted considerable between-person heterogeneity in alloreactive memory CD8+ cells.

This TCR derives from a human donor in good health. The specimen sequenced was naive CD8+ T cells from blood. The subset was: CD45RA+ naive T cells. The chain uses TRBV11-1 and TRBJ1-1, with D uncertain. The CDR3, as DNA: TGTGCCAGCAGCTTATCCCTCTCGACTGAAGCTTTCTTT. It codes for CASSLSLSTEAFF.